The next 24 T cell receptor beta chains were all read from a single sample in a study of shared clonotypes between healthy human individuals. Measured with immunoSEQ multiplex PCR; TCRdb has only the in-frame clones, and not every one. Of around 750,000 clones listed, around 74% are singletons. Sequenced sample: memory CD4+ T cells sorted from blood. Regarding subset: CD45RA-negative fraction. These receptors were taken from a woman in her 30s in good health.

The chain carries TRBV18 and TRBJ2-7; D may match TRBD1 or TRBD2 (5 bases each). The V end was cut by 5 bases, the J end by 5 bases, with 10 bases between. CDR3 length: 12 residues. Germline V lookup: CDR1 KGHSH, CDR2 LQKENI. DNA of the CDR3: TGTGCCAGCTCAGGGGACGTGGACGAGCAGTACTTC. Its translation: CASSGDVDEQYF.

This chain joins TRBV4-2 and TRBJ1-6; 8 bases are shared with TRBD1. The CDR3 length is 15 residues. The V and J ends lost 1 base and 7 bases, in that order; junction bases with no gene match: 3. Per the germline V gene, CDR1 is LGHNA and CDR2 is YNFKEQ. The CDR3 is CASSQVRDRNSPLHF. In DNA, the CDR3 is TGTGCCAGCAGCCAAGTCAGGGACAGGAATTCACCCCTCCACTTT.

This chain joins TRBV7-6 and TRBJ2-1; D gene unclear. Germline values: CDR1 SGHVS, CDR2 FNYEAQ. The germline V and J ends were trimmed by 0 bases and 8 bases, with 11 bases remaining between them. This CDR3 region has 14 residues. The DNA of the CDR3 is TGTGCCAGCAGCTTAGCAGACATTAACCATGAGCAGTTCTTC. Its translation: CASSLADINHEQFF.

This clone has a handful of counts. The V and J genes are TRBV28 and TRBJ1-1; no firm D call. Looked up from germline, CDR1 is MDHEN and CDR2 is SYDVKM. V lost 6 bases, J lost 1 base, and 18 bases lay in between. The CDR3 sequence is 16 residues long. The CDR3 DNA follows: TGTGCCAGCAGCTCCGGACTCATATTAAGGAACACTGAAGCTTTCTTT. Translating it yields CASSSGLILRNTEAFF.

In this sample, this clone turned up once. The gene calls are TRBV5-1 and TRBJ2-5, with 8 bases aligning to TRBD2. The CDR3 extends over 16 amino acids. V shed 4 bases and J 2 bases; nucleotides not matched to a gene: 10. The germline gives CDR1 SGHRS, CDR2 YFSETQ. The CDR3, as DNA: TGCGCCAGCAGCCGGCTGGGGGCGGGAGGACAAGAGACCCAGTACTTC. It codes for CASSRLGAGGQETQYF. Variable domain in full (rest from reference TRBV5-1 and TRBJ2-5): KAGVTQTPRYLIKTRGQQVTLSCSPISGHRSVSWYQQTPGQGLQFLFEYFSETQRNKGNFPGRFSGRQFSNSRSEMNVSTLELGDSALYLCASSRLGAGGQETQYFGPGTRLLVL.

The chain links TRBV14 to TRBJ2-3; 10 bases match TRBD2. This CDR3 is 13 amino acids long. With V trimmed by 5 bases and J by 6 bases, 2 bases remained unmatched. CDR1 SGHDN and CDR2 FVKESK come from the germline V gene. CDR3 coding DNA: TGTGCCAGCAGCATAGCGGGAGGTGATACGCAGTATTTT. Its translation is CASSIAGGDTQYF.

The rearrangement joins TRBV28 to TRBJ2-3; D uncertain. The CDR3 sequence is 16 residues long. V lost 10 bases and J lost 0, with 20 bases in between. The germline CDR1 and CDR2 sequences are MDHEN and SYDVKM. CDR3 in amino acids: CATTTASAASTDTQYF. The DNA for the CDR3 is TGTGCCACTACGACCGCAAGCGCCGCAAGCACAGATACGCAGTATTTT.

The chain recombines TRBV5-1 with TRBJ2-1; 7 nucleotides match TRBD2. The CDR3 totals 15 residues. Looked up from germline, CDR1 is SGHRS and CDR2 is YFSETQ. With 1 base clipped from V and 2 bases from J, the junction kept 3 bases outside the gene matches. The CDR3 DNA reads TGCGCCAGCAGCTTGACGGGGGGTCCCTACAATGAGCAGTTCTTC. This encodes CASSLTGGPYNEQFF.

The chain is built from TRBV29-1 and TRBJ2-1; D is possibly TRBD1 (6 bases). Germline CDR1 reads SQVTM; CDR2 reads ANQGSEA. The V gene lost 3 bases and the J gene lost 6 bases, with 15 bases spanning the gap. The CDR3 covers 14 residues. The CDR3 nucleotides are TGCAGCGTTGAGGGGGCTAGCAGGGGCAATGAGCAGTTCTTC. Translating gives CSVEGASRGNEQFF.

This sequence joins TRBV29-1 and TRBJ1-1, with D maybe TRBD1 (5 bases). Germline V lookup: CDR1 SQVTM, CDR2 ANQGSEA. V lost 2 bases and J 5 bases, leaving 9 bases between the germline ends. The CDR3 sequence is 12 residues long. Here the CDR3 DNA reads TGCAGCGTTGAACAGGGCTGGACTGAAGCTTTCTTT. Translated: CSVEQGWTEAFF.

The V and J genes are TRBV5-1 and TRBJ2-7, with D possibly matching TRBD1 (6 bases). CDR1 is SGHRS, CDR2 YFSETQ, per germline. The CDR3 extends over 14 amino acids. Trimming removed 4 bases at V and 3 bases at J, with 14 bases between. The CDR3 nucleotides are TGCGCCAGCAGCCCTGGGGGCCTTGTCTACGAGCAGTACTTC. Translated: CASSPGGLVYEQYF. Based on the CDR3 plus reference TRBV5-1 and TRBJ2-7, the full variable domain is KAGVTQTPRYLIKTRGQQVTLSCSPISGHRSVSWYQQTPGQGLQFLFEYFSETQRNKGNFPGRFSGRQFSNSRSEMNVSTLELGDSALYLCASSPGGLVYEQYFGPGTRLTVT.

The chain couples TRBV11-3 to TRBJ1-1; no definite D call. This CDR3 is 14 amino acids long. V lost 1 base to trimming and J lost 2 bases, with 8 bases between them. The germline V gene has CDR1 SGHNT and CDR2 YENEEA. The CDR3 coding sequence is TGTGCCAGCAGCTTAGGGGCCAGCAACACTGAAGCTTTCTTT. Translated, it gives CASSLGASNTEAFF.

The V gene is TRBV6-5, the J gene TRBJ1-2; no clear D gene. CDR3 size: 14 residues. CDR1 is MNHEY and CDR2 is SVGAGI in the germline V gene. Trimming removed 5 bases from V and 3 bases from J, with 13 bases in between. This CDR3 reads CASSPAKDYYGYTF. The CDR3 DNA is TGTGCCAGCAGTCCCGCTAAAGATTACTATGGCTACACCTTC.

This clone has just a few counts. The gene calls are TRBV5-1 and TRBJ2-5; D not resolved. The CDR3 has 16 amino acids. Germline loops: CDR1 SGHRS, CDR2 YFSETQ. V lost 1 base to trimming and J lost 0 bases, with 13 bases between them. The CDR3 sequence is CASSLLGARHQETQYF. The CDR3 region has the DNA TGCGCCAGCAGCTTGTTAGGAGCGCGACACCAAGAGACCCAGTACTTC.

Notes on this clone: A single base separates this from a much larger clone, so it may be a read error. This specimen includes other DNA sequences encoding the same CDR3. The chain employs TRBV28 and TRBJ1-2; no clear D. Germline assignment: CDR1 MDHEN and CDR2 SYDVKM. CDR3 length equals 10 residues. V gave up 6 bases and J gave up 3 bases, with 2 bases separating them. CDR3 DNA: TGTGCCAGCAGAGACTATGGCTACACCTTC. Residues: CASRDYGYTF.

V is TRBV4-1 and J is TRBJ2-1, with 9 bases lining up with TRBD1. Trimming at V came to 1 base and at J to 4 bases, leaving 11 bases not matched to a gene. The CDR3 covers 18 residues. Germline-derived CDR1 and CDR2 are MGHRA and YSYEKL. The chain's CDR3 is CASSQGIRPGQGYNEQFF. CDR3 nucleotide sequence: TGCGCCAGCAGCCAAGGAATACGGCCGGGACAGGGATACAATGAGCAGTTCTTC.

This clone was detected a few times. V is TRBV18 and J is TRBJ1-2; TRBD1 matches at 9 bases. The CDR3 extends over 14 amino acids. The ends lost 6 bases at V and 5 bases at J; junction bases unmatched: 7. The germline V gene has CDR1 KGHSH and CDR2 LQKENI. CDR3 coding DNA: TGTGCCAGCTCTTCCGGGGACAGGGAGTATGGCTACACCTTC. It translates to CASSSGDREYGYTF.

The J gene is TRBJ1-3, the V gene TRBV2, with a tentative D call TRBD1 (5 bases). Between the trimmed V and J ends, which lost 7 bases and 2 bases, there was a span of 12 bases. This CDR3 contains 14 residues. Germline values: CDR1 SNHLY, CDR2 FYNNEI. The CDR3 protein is CASIPDNAGNTIYF. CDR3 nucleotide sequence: TGTGCCAGCATCCCGGACAATGCTGGAAACACCATATATTTT.

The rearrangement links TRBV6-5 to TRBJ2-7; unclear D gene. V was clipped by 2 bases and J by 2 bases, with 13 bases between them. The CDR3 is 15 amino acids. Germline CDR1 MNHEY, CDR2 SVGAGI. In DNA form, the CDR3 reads TGTGCCAGCAGTTACGGAGCAGGAGTTACCTACGAGCAGTACTTC. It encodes CASSYGAGVTYEQYF.

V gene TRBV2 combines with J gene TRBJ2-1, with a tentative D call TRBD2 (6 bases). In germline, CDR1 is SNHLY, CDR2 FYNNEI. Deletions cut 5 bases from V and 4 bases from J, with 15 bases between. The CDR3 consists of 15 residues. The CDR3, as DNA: TGTGCCAGCAGTCCGGCGGGATATGATTACAATGAGCAGTTCTTC. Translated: CASSPAGYDYNEQFF.

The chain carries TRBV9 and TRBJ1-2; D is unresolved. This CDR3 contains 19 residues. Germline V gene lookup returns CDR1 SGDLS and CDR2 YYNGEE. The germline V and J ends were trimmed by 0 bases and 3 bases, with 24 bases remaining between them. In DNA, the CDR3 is TGTGCCAGCAGCGTAGTTCGAAGGGCCTTTACAGCTGGGGACTATGGCTACACCTTC. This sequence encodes CASSVVRRAFTAGDYGYTF.

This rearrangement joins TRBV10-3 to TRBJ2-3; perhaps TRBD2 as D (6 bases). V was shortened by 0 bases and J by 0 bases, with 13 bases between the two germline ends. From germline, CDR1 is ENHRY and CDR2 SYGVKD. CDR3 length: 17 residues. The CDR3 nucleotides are TGTGCCATCAGTGAGTCAGAGGGAGGACTTAGCACAGATACGCAGTATTTT. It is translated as CAISESEGGLSTDTQYF.

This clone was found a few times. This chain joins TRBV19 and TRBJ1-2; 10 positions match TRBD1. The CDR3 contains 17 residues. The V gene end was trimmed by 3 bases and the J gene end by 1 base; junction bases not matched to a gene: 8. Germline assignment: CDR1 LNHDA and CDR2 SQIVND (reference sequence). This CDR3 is CASSMSGQGVFNYGYTF. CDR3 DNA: TGTGCCAGTAGTATGAGTGGACAGGGGGTCTTTAACTATGGCTACACCTTC.

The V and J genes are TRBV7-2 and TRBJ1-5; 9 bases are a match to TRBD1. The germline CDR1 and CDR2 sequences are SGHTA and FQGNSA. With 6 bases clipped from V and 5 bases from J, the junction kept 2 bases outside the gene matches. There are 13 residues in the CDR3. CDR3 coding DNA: TGTGCCAGCAGTTGGGACAGGGATCAGCCCCAGCATTTT. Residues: CASSWDRDQPQHF.